The next 22 T cell receptor beta chains were all read from a single sample in a study of tumor and adjacent non-tumor tissue in lung cancer (dated by TCRdb to 2016 to 2019). The library was generated by multiplex PCR. Reads for this sample came from an Illumina HiSeq 2500. Following protocols modified from ARM-PCR, the researchers constructed TCRbeta libraries through three rounds of nested PCR with primers (Table S4). Clones were called with MiXCR by TCRdb after fastp trimmed the public reads at Q25, and only in-frame beta chains were retained. Each entry merges the rows of one CDR3 protein and shows their most common DNA and genes. The sample table lists around 76,000 distinct CDR3 sequences, about 80% of them with a count of one. The ten largest clones add up to about two fifths of the sample. Bulk unsorted tissue served as the source for RNA extraction, and RNA quality was assessed using a NanoDrop ND-1000 and an Agilent 2100. The normal lung samples consisted of distant non-tumor tissue collected more than 3 cm from the tumor edge.

Source material: distant non-tumor lung tissue. These receptors were collected from a man between 65 and 80 years old with non-small cell lung cancer.

This clonotype appeared once. This chain uses TRBV12-3 or TRBV12-4 with TRBJ2-1, with D possibly being TRBD2 (7 bases). Trimming removed 5 bases from V and 7 bases from J, with 21 bases in between. The CDR3 runs 16 residues. In DNA form, the CDR3 reads TGTGCCAGCAGTCCCGCTGAGGGGGGGTGTGAGAATGAGCAGTTCTTC. It specifies CASSPAEGGCENEQFF.

V gene TRBV6-6 combines with J gene TRBJ2-1; the D is unclear. From germline, CDR1 is MNHNY and CDR2 SVGAGI (reference sequence). The CDR3 runs 13 residues. CDR3 in DNA: TGTACCAACAGTCGAGATTCGTACAATGAGCAGTTCTTC. Its translation: CTNSRDSYNEQFF.

Of note for this clonotype: Sequence at one end of the junction differs from germline and may be a read error. This chain uses TRBV6-6 with TRBJ2-3; D unclear. This CDR3 is 13 amino acids long. Germline V gives CDR1 MNHNY, CDR2 SVGAGI (reference sequence). The DNA for the CDR3 is TGTGCAAGCTGTTACTCGCTTGCAGATACGCAATATTTT. Encoded protein: CASCYSLADTQYF.

The genes are TRBV29-1 and TRBJ1-2; D ambiguous. CDR1 and CDR2 from the germline V gene are SQVTM and ANQGSEA. The CDR3 loop spans 14 amino acids. Between the trimmed V and J ends, which lost 5 bases and 8 bases, there was a span of 21 bases. The CDR3 reads CSVNLRHGSYGYTF. The CDR3, as DNA: TGCAGCGTTAATTTGAGACATGGTTCGTACGGCTACACCTTC.

The chain combines TRBV10-2 with TRBJ1-6; D uncertain. Germline assignment: CDR1 WSHSY and CDR2 SAAADI. CDR3 length: 16 amino acids. V was clipped by 7 bases and J by 5 bases, with 18 bases between them. CDR3 sequence reads: CASISQLGVNNSPLHF. The CDR3 DNA reads TGCGCCAGCATCTCACAATTGGGCGTCAATAATTCACCCCTCCACTTT.

With respect to this clonotype: One end of the junction varies from germline; a read error may be responsible. V is TRBV5-1 and J is TRBJ2-4, with TRBD2 matching over 10 bases. CDR1 is SGHRS and CDR2 is YFSETQ in the germline V gene. This CDR3 has 19 amino acids. The CDR3 coding sequence is TGCGCCATCAGCTTGATATTTTCTAGCGGGAGCGGGGCCAAAAACATTCAGTACTTC. Amino acids: CAISLIFSSGSGAKNIQYF.

Concerning this clonotype: No conserved phenylalanine or tryptophan ends this CDR3, so it is likely a read error. The genes are TRBV6-6 and TRBJ1-1, with D hard to call. In germline, CDR1 is MNHNY, CDR2 SVGAGI (reference sequence). The CDR3 has 12 residues. The CDR3 nucleotides are TGTGCAAGCAGACTCCCTGACACTGAAGCTTTCATT. Residues: CASRLPDTEAFI.

As concerns this clonotype: A much larger clone differs by one base, so this may be a read error. The rearrangement links TRBV6-1 to TRBJ2-1; tentatively, D is TRBD1 (6 bases). Trimming left V 11 bases short and J 9 bases short, with 17 bases between. The V gene's germline CDR1 is MNHNS and CDR2 SASEGT. The CDR3 has 12 residues. CDR3 loop: CAGGFLGGEQFF. For the CDR3, the DNA is TGTGCCGGCGGATTCCTAGGGGGTGAGCAGTTCTTC.

This sequence joins TRBV24-1 and TRBJ1-2; TRBD1 might be the D (6 bases). This CDR3 is 17 amino acids long. Germline CDR1 and CDR2: KGHDR and SFDVKD. The ends were cut back, 6 bases at V and 2 bases at J, with 21 bases in the middle. CDR3 nucleotides: TGTGCCACCAGTCATCCATTCGGACAGCGAAAGAACTATGGCTACACCTTC. Protein product: CATSHPFGQRKNYGYTF.

Turning to this clonotype: The junction differs from germline at one of its ends, possibly a read error. This chain connects TRBV29-1 to TRBJ1-2; D uncertain. The germline V gene encodes CDR1 SQVTM and CDR2 ANQGSEA. The CDR3 is 16 amino acids. The CDR3 bases are TGCAGCGTTGTCCCCTATCAATCCACGGGAGAAGATGGCCACGCCTTC. It specifies CSVVPYQSTGEDGHAF. The entire variable domain, with the rest obtained from reference TRBV29-1 and TRBJ1-2, is as follows: SAVISQKPSRDICQRGTSLTIQCQVDSQVTMMFWYRQQPGQSLTLIATANQGSEATYESGFVIDKFPISRPNLTFSTLTVSNMSPEDSSIYLCSVVPYQSTGEDGHAFGSGTRLTVV.

Comment on this clonotype: A much larger clone lies a single base off, so this may be a read error. V gene TRBV6-2 or TRBV6-3 combines with J gene TRBJ1-2; D gene unclear. Trimming took 5 bases from V and 7 from J, leaving 8 bases between them. The CDR3 runs 11 residues. The germline CDR1 and CDR2 sequences are MNHEY and SVGEGT. The CDR3 DNA reads TGTGCCAGCAGTAAAGGCTTTGGCTACACCTTC. Amino acid sequence: CASSKGFGYTF.

Concerning this clonotype itself: The germline gene is not matched at one end of the junction; a read error may be the cause. The V call is TRBV28, the J call TRBJ2-3, with 7 bases that match TRBD2. Germline V CDR1 and CDR2: MDHEN, SYDVKM. The CDR3 sequence is 16 residues long. The CDR3 coding sequence is TGTGCCAGCAGTTTCTCCTGCGGGAGAGGAAAAGATACACAGTATTTT. Translated: CASSFSCGRGKDTQYF.

There are many counts of this clonotype. It may be a read error: a sequence one base away is much more abundant. For the CDR3, the DNA is TGTGCCAGCGGGTACAGGGACCTAGTGGCCGGGGAGCTGTTTTTT. This encodes CASGYRDLVAGELFF. The V call is TRBV11-2, the J call TRBJ2-2; D may be TRBD1 (6 bases). Germline values: CDR1 SGHAT, CDR2 FQNNGV. The CDR3 is 15 amino acids. Trimming cost V 8 bases and J 6 bases, with 19 bases left between them.

For this clonotype: Relative to the germline gene, one junction end is altered; a read error may explain this. This chain joins TRBV7-2 and TRBJ2-5; D remains ambiguous. This CDR3 region has 11 residues. Germline lookup yields CDR1 SGHTA and CDR2 FQGNSA. The CDR3 DNA is TGTGCCAGCAGCTTGTACGAGACTCAGTACTTC. Its translation: CASSLYETQYF.

In nucleotides, the CDR3 is TGCAGTATTAAAGAAGGACTAGCGGGGATCTACGAGCAGTACTTC. This sequence encodes CSIKEGLAGIYEQYF. The chain is built from TRBV20-1 and TRBJ2-7, with TRBD2 matching 12 bases. With 8 bases clipped from V and 3 bases from J, the junction kept 11 bases outside the gene matches. The CDR3 loop spans 15 amino acids. Per the germline V gene, CDR1 is DFQATT and CDR2 is SNEGSKA (reference sequence).

This clonotype turned up a few times. The junction shows a germline mismatch at one end, possibly a read error. The chain is built from TRBV12-5 and TRBJ1-5; D is ambiguous. In germline, CDR1 is LGHNT, CDR2 FRNRAP. This CDR3 spans 14 amino acids. CDR3 sequence: CANGLTASSQSQHF. The CDR3 DNA follows: TGTGCTAATGGCCTTACCGCTAGCAGTCAGTCCCAGCATTTT.

For this clonotype: A clone one base away is much larger, so this may be a read error. The chain uses TRBV5-1 and TRBJ2-3, with TRBD2 identical over 12 bases. This CDR3 is 17 amino acids long. Germline CDR1 SGHRS, CDR2 YFSETQ. CDR3 sequence: CASSLWLAGGPGDMQYF. For the CDR3, the DNA is TGCGCCAGCAGCTTGTGGCTAGCGGGAGGGCCTGGAGATATGCAGTATTTT.

In regard to this clonotype: This is likely a read error, given that the CDR3 carries no conserved phenylalanine or tryptophan at its end. This chain connects TRBV4-1 to TRBJ1-4, with D possibly matching TRBD1 (6 bases). The CDR3 totals 16 residues. The germline CDR1 and CDR2 sequences are MGHRA and YSYEKL. The CDR3 sequence: CANSQIRGQGSEKLFI. CDR3 nucleotides: TGCGCCAACAGCCAGATACGGGGGCAGGGGAGCGAAAAACTGTTTATT.

Comments on this clonotype: This sequence may be a read error, since a much larger clone differs from it by one base. The chain has TRBV6-1 and TRBJ2-7; D might be TRBD2 (5 bases). Germline V gene sequence: CDR1 MNHNS, CDR2 SASEGT. CDR3 length: 14 residues. The CDR3 DNA follows: TGTGTCAGCAGTGCCGGGGATCCCGCCTACGAGCAGTACTTC. Amino acids: CVSSAGDPAYEQYF.

On this clonotype itself: The junction and the germline gene differ at one end; a read error may be behind it. J is TRBJ1-2 and V is TRBV6-5, with 7 bases that match TRBD1. This CDR3 has 14 amino acids. CDR1 MNHEY and CDR2 SVGAGI come from the germline V gene. CDR3 nucleotide sequence: TGTACCAGCAGTTACTCAGCCAGGGGGGATGGCCACACCTTC. Protein sequence: CTSSYSARGDGHTF.

Of note for this clonotype: One junction end disagrees with the germline gene, perhaps due to a read error. The chain links TRBV20-1 to TRBJ2-5; D possibly matches TRBD1 or TRBD2 (6 bases each). The CDR3 is made up of 15 amino acids. Germline lookup yields CDR1 DFQATT and CDR2 SNEGSKA (reference sequence). The CDR3 DNA is TGCAGTGCTATAAATCCCAAGGGGGGCCAAGAGACTCAGTACTTC. Amino acids: CSAINPKGGQETQYF.

The chain carries TRBV29-1 and TRBJ2-5, with D possibly matching TRBD1 (6 bases). CDR1 and CDR2 from the germline V gene are SQVTM and ANQGSEA. Trimming left V 7 bases short and J 14 bases short, with 35 bases between. The length of the CDR3 is 16 residues. The CDR3 DNA is TGCAGCGCCAAGCCTTACCTCCAGACAGGTCAAGAGACCTACTACTTC. Its protein product is CSAKPYLQTGQETYYF.